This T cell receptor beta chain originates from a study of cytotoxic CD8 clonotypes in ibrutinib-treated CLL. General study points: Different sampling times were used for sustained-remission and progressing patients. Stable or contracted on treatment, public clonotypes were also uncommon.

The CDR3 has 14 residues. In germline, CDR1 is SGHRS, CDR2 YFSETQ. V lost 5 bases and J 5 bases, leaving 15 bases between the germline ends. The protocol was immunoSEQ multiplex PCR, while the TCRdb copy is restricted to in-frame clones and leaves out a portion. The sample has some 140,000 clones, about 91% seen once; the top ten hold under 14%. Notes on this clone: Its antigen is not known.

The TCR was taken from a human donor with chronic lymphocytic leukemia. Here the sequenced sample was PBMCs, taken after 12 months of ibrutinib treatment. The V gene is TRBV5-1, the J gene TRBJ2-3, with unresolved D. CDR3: CASSRPRVGDTQYF. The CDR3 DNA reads TGCGCCAGCAGTCGACCAAGGGTGGGAGATACGCAGTATTTT.